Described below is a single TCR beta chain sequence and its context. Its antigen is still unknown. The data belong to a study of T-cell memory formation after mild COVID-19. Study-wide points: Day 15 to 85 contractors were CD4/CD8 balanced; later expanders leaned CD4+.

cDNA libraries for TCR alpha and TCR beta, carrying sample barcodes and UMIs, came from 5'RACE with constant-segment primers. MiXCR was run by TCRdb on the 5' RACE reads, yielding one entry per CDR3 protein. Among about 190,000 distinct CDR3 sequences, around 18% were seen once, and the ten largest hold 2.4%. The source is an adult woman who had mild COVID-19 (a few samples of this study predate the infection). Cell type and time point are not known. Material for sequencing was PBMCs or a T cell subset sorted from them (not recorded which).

DNA for the CDR3: TGCGCCAGCAGCCAGGACAGCAGCTCCTACAATGAGCAGTTCTTC. It yields the protein CASSQDSSSYNEQFF. The chain links TRBV5-1 to TRBJ2-1, with D perhaps matching TRBD1 (6 bases). Trimming took 4 bases from V and 0 from J, leaving 11 bases between them. CDR1 and CDR2 (germline): SGHRS, YFSETQ. The CDR3 runs 15 residues.